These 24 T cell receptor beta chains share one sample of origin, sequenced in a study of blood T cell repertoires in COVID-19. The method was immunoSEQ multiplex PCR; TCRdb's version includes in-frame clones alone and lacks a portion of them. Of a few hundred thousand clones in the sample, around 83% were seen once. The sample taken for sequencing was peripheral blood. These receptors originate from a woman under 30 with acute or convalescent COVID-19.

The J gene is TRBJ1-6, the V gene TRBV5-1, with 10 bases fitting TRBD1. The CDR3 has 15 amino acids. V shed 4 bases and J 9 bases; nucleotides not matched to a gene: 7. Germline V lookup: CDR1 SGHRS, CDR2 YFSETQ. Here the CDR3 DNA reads TGCGCCAGCAGCCCGACCGGGACAGGGGTTTCACCCCTCCACTTT. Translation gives CASSPTGTGVSPLHF.

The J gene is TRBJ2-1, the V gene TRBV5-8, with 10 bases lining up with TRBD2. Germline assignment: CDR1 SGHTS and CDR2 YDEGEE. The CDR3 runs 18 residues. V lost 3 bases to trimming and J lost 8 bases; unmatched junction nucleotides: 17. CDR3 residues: CASSSYLLAGKAGDEQFF. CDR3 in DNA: TGTGCCAGCAGCTCCTACCTACTAGCGGGAAAGGCCGGCGATGAGCAGTTCTTC.

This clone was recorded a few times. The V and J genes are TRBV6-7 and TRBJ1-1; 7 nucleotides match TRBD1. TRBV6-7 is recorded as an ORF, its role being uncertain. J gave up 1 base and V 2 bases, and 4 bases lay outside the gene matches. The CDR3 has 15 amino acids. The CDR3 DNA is TGTGCCAGCAGTTACAGGGACAGAGAGAACACTGAAGCTTTCTTT. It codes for CASSYRDRENTEAFF.

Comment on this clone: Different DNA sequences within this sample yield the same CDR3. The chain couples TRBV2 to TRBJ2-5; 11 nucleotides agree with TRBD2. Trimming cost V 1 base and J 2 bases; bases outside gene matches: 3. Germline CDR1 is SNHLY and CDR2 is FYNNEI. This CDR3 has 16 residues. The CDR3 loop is CASSEGGTSGQETQYF. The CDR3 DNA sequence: TGTGCCAGCAGTGAAGGGGGGACTAGCGGTCAAGAGACCCAGTACTTC.

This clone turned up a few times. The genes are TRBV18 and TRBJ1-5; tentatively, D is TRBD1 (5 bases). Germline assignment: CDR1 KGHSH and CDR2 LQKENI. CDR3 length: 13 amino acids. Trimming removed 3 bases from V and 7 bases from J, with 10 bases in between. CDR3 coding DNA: TGTGCCAGCTCACCCCGGGACTTACAGCCCCAGCATTTT. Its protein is CASSPRDLQPQHF.

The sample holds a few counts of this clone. The CDR3 loop reads CASSLPDRGESPLHF. CDR3 bases: TGTGCCAGCAGCTTGCCCGACAGGGGTGAATCACCCCTCCACTTT. The rearrangement links TRBV5-8 to TRBJ1-6; 8 positions agree with TRBD1. CDR1 is SGHTS and CDR2 is YDEGEE in the germline V gene. Unmatched junction bases numbered 7, after V lost 1 base and J lost 10 bases. The CDR3 is 15 residues long.

The CDR3 DNA reads TGTGCCAGTAGTATTTACCGGACTTCAAACACTGAAGCTTTCTTT. Its translation is CASSIYRTSNTEAFF. The chain combines TRBV19 with TRBJ1-1; D is ambiguous. Trimming took off 3 bases at V and 2 bases at J, with 13 bases between the two ends. The CDR3 is 15 residues long. Germline CDR1 LNHDA, CDR2 SQIVND (reference sequence).

The DNA of the CDR3 is TGTGCCACCCGACAGAACACTAACACTGAAGCTTTCTTT. Translation gives CATRQNTNTEAFF. The V and J genes are TRBV6-5 and TRBJ1-1, with a tentative D call TRBD1 (5 bases). V was clipped by 10 bases and J by 2 bases, with 14 bases between them. This CDR3 spans 13 amino acids. Germline V gene sequence: CDR1 MNHEY, CDR2 SVGAGI.

CDR3 amino acids: CASSLDGDYGYTF. In DNA, the CDR3 is TGTGCCAGCAGCCTCGACGGGGACTATGGCTACACCTTC. The gene calls are TRBV5-4 and TRBJ1-2; no definite D call. The CDR3 is made up of 13 amino acids. Germline CDR1 is SGHNT and CDR2 is YYREEE (reference sequence). Between the trimmed V and J ends, which lost 4 bases and 3 bases, there was a span of 10 bases.

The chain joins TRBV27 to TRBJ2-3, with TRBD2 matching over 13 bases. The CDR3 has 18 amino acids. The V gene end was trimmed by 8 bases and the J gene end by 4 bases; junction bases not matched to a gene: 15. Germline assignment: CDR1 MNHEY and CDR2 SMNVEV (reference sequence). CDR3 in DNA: TGTGCCAGCGGCCACATCGGGACTAGCGGGATCCCTCCAGATACGCAGTATTTT. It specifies CASGHIGTSGIPPDTQYF.

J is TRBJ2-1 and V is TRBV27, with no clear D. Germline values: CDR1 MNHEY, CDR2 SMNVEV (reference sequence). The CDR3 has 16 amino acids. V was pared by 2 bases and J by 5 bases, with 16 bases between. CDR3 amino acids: CASSLPPAFKNNEQFF. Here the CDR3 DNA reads TGTGCCAGCAGTTTACCCCCAGCGTTTAAAAACAATGAGCAGTTCTTC.

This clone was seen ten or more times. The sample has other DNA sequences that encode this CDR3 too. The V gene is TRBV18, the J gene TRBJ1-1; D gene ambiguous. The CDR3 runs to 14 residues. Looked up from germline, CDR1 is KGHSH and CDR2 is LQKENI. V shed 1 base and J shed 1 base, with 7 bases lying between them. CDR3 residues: CASSPRGENTEAFF. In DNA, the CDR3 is TGTGCCAGCTCACCACGGGGAGAGAACACTGAAGCTTTCTTT.

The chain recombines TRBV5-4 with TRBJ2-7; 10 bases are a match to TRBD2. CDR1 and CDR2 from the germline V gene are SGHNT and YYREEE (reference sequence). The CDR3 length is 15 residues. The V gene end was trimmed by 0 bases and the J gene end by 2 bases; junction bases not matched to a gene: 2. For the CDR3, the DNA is TGTGCCAGCAGCTTGGACGGACTAGCGGCCTACGAGCAGTACTTC. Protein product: CASSLDGLAAYEQYF. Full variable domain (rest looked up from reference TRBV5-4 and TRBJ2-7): ETGVTQSPTHLIKTRGQQVTLRCSSQSGHNTVSWYQQALGQGPQFIFQYYREEENGRGNFPPRFSGLQFPNYSSELNVNALELDDSALYLCASSLDGLAAYEQYFGPGTRLTVT.

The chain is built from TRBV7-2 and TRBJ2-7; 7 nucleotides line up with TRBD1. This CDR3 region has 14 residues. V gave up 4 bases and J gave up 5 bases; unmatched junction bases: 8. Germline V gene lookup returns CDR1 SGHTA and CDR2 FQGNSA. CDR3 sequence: CASSSIDRANEQYF. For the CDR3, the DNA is TGTGCCAGCAGCTCCATCGACAGGGCAAACGAGCAGTACTTC.

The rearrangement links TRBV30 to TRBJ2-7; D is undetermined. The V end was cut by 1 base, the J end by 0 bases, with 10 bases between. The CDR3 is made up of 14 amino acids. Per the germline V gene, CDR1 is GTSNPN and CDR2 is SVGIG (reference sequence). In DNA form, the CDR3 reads TGTGCCTGGAGTGGGTACGCGAGCTCCTACGAGCAGTACTTC. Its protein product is CAWSGYASSYEQYF. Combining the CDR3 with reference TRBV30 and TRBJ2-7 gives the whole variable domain SQTIHQWPATLVQPVGSPLSLECTVEGTSNPNLYWYRQAAGRGLQLLFYSVGIGQISSEVPQNLSASRPQDRQFILSSKKLLLSDSGFYLCAWSGYASSYEQYFGPGTRLTVT.

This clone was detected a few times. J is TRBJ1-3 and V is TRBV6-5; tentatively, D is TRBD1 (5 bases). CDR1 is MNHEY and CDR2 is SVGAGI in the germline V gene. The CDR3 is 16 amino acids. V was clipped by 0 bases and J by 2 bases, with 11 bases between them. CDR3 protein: CASSYSIDSTGNTIYF. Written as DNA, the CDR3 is TGTGCCAGCAGTTACTCGATTGACAGTACTGGAAACACCATATATTTT.

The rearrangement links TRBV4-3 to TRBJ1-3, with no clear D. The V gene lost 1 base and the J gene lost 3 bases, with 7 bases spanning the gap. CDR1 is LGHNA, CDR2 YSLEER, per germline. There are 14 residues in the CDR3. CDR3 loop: CASSQVGSGNTIYF. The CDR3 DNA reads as TGCGCCAGCAGCCAAGTGGGGAGTGGAAACACCATATATTTT.

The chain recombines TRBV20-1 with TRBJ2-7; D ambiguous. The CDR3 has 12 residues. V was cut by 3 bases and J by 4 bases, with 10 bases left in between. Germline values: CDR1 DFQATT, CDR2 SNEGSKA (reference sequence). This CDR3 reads CSASISPYEQYF. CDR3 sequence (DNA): TGCAGTGCTAGTATCTCCCCGTACGAGCAGTACTTC.

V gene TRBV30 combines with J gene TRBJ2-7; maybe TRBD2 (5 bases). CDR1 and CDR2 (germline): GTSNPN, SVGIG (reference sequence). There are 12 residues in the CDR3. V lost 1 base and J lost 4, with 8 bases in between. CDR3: CAWSGGIYEQYF. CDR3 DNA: TGTGCCTGGAGTGGAGGGATTTACGAGCAGTACTTC. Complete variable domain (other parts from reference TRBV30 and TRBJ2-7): SQTIHQWPATLVQPVGSPLSLECTVEGTSNPNLYWYRQAAGRGLQLLFYSVGIGQISSEVPQNLSASRPQDRQFILSSKKLLLSDSGFYLCAWSGGIYEQYFGPGTRLTVT.

CDR3 sequence reads: CASSLEGRGGRFF. DNA of the CDR3: TGTGCCAGCAGCTTAGAAGGTCGCGGGGGCCGGTTCTTC. V usage is TRBV7-9 and J usage is TRBJ2-1, with D possibly TRBD2 on 7 matching bases. Per the germline V gene, CDR1 is SEHNR and CDR2 is FQNEAQ (reference sequence). This CDR3 is 13 amino acids long. V was shortened by 1 base and J by 15 bases, with 16 bases between the two germline ends.

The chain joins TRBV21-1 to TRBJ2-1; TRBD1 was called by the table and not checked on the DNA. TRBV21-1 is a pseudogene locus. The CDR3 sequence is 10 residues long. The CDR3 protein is CASSNGQQFF. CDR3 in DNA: TGTGCCAGCAGCAATGGCCAGCAGTTCTTC.

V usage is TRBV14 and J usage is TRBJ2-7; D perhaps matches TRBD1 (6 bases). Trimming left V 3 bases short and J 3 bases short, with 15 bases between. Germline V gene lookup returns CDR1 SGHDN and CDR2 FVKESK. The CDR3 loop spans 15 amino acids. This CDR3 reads CASSQSDRNYYEQYF. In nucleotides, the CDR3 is TGTGCCAGCAGCCAGTCCGACAGGAACTACTACGAGCAGTACTTC.

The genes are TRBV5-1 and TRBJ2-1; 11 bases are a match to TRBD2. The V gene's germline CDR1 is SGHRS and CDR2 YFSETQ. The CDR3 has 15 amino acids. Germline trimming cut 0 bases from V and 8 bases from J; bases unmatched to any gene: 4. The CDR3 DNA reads TGCGCCAGCAGCTTGGAGACTAGCGGGAACGATGAGCAGTTCTTC. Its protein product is CASSLETSGNDEQFF.

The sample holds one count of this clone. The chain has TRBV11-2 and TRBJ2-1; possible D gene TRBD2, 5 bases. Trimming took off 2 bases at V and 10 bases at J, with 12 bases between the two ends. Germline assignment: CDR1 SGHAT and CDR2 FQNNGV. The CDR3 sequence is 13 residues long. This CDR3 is CASSLLSSWEQFF. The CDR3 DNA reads TGTGCCAGCAGCTTATTGTCTAGCTGGGAGCAGTTCTTC.